The present T cell receptor (beta chain) was sequenced within a study of T cell responses to AZD1222 COVID-19 vaccine. Study-wide context: Second-dose intervals near 4 or 12 weeks were combined. Whole-study findings and limits: Among the donors, most were white British and more were female, and clonal diversity was possibly underestimated. Across the whole spike, CD4 TCRs peaked at regions 160-218 and 743-854. Vaccination with two AZD1222 doses was followed by a rise in Spike-specific TCR breadth and depth.

This table comes from immunoSEQ multiplex PCR, and its TCRdb copy is limited to in-frame clones, with some not included. Altogether 59,000 or so clones are present, 80% to 90% being singletons, with the ten largest covering roughly a tenth. To note about this clone: Its antigen remains unidentified.

V gave up 8 bases and J gave up 2 bases, with 9 bases separating them. The germline V gene encodes CDR1 MNHNY and CDR2 SVGAGI (reference sequence). This CDR3 is 13 amino acids long. Here the sequenced sample was peripheral blood, taken on day 0 of AZD1222 vaccination. This chain links TRBV6-6 with TRBJ2-2; possibly TRBD2 for D (6 bases). This clonotype was sampled from an adult in good health. CDR3 residues: CASGGDNTGELFF. Here the CDR3 DNA reads TGTGCCAGCGGCGGGGATAACACCGGGGAGCTGTTTTTT.